This is a list of T cell receptor beta chains from one sample in a study of T cell responses to AZD1222 COVID-19 vaccine. Profiled with immunoSEQ multiplex PCR; TCRdb holds only in-frame clones, not every one. The table lists roughly 150,000 clones, around 89% of them singletons. The sequenced sample was peripheral blood, obtained on day 0 of MenACWY control vaccination. The receptors originated from an adult in good health. Each CDR3 is given with its conserved first and last residue. The order of the fields is clone size, D gene, J gene, CDR3 length, V gene, CDR3 DNA, CDR3 protein. A D gene is named only where the DNA matches it firmly. Expanded clones are given a class, and other clones once, few, many or no size at all.

>NA|NA|TRBJ2-1|11|TRBV20-1
TGCAGTGCTAGTGGGACGGGGGAGCAGTTCTTC
CSASGTGEQFF
>NA|NA|TRBJ1-1|14|TRBV11-2
TGTGCCAGCAGCTTGAGCAGGGGTAGCACTGAAGCTTTCTTT
CASSLSRGSTEAFF
>many|NA|TRBJ1-3|12|TRBV6-5
TGTGCCAGCAGTTCCCCCGGAAACACCATATATTTT
CASSSPGNTIYF
>NA|NA|TRBJ1-1|14|TRBV15
TGTGCCACCAGCGTTCGACGGGCGGATACTGAAGCTTTCTTT
CATSVRRADTEAFF
>once|NA|TRBJ1-5|13|TRBV9
TGTGCCAGCAGCGTAGGTAGCAATCAGCCCCAGCATTTT
CASSVGSNQPQHF
>NA|TRBD2|TRBJ2-1|16|TRBV19
TGTGCCAGTAGCTCTAGCGGGGGGGTGTCCTACAATGAGCAGTTCTTC
CASSSSGGVSYNEQFF
>NA|NA|TRBJ1-1|16|TRBV13
TGTGCCAGCAGCTCATGGGATACGAAAGAGAACACTGAAGCTTTCTTT
CASSSWDTKENTEAFF
>NA|NA|TRBJ2-5|13|TRBV11-2
TGTGCCAGCAGCTTCGGTAGCCAAGAGACCCAGTACTTC
CASSFGSQETQYF
>NA|NA|TRBJ1-5|16|TRBV6-1
TGTGCCAGCAGTGAAGAGGCCGGATATAGCAATCAGCCCCAGCATTTT
CASSEEAGYSNQPQHF
>NA|TRBD2|TRBJ2-7|16|TRBV27
TGTGCCAGCAGCAAAGGGACTAGCGGGAGGGGAGGGGAGCAGTACTTC
CASSKGTSGRGGEQYF
>NA|NA|TRBJ2-7|13|TRBV11-1
TGTGCCAGCAGCTGGTCCCACCCTGACGAGCAGTACTTC
CASSWSHPDEQYF
>NA|NA|TRBJ1-5|14|TRBV6-2/TRBV6-3
TGTGCCAGCAGCCCGACAACATCTAATCAGCCCCAGCATTTT
CASSPTTSNQPQHF
>NA|TRBD1|TRBJ2-1|16|TRBV5-1
TGCGCCAGCAGCTCCGGACCCGGACAGGCCTACAATGAGCAGTTCTTC
CASSSGPGQAYNEQFF
>NA|NA|TRBJ1-2|12|TRBV27
TGTGCCAGCAGTCCCGGGATGGATGGCTACACCTTC
CASSPGMDGYTF
>few|TRBD2|TRBJ2-5|17|TRBV4-1
TGCGCCAGCAGCCAAGATCCGGGGCTAGCGGTGGGAGGGACCCAGTACTTC
CASSQDPGLAVGGTQYF
>NA|NA|TRBJ1-1|13|TRBV3-1/TRBV3-2
TGTGCCAGCAGGAACCAGGGTTCCACTGAAGCTTTCTTT
CASRNQGSTEAFF
>NA|NA|TRBJ2-7|14|TRBV15
TGTGCCACCAGCAGAGATCTGAATGGCTACGAGCAGTACTTC
CATSRDLNGYEQYF
>few|NA|TRBJ1-2|13|TRBV7-9
TGTGCCAGCAGCGTACAGGAGAGGGTCGGCTACACCTTC
CASSVQERVGYTF
>NA|NA|TRBJ1-3|14|TRBV6-5
TGTGCCAGCACCGATGGGACAACGGGAAACACCATATATTTT
CASTDGTTGNTIYF
>NA|NA|TRBJ2-7|14|TRBV7-3
TGTGCCAGCAGCTTAACGGGGAGCTCCTACGAGCAGTACTTC
CASSLTGSSYEQYF
>once|NA|TRBJ2-1|14|TRBV3-1/TRBV3-2
TGTGCCAGCAGCCAGGGGGTTACCGGGACACGGCAGTTCTTC
CASSQGVTGTRQFF
>NA|NA|TRBJ2-1|16|TRBV7-7
TGTGCTAGCAGCTTAGAGTTAACGCATTCCTACAATGAGCAGTTCTTC
CASSLELTHSYNEQFF
>once|NA|TRBJ2-5|13|TRBV18
TGTGCCAGCTCACCCGGGACTCAAGAGACCCAGTACTTC
CASSPGTQETQYF
>NA|TRBD1|TRBJ1-2|17|TRBV18
TGTGCCAGCTCACCACCAGGGACAGGGGGCGCTAACTATGGCTACACCTTC
CASSPPGTGGANYGYTF